These 5 T cell receptor beta chains were sequenced from one sample in a study of blood T cell repertoires in COVID-19. Measured with immunoSEQ multiplex PCR; TCRdb has only the in-frame clones, and not every one. Of about 130,000 clones in the sample, roughly 84% are singletons; the top ten hold 35% to 50%. Sequencing was carried out using peripheral blood. Receptors were obtained from a human donor in a cohort sampled during active COVID-19.

The chain couples TRBV19 to TRBJ2-3, with D perhaps matching TRBD1 (6 bases). V was shortened by 5 bases and J by 7 bases, with 13 bases between the two germline ends. CDR1 is LNHDA, CDR2 SQIVND, per germline (reference sequence). The length of the CDR3 is 13 residues. As DNA, the CDR3 is TGTGCCAGTAGTTACAGGGAGCAGAATACGCAGTATTTT. This codes for CASSYREQNTQYF.

The rearrangement uses TRBV5-1 and TRBJ2-1; 8 bases are a match to TRBD1. The V and J ends lost 5 bases and 7 bases, in that order; junction bases with no gene match: 5. The length of the CDR3 is 13 residues. Per germline, CDR1 SGHRS and CDR2 YFSETQ. CDR3 coding DNA: TGCGCCAGCAGGGGGCAGGGGGCGAATGAGCAGTTCTTC. Translated, it gives CASRGQGANEQFF.

Concerning this clone: Within the sample, other DNA sequences also encode this same CDR3. The gene calls are TRBV7-2 and TRBJ1-1; D unresolved. Per the germline V gene, CDR1 is SGHTA and CDR2 is FQGNSA. The CDR3 totals 13 residues. V was clipped by 3 bases and J by 1 base, with 6 bases between them. CDR3 nucleotides: TGTGCCAGCAGCTTTGGCAGGAACACTGAAGCTTTCTTT. Residues: CASSFGRNTEAFF.

The sample holds one count of this clone. The V gene is TRBV19, the J gene TRBJ1-2, with a possible D match to TRBD1 (5 bases). Trimming pared 9 bases from V and 4 bases from J, leaving 12 bases between. The CDR3 sequence is 12 residues long. Germline values: CDR1 LNHDA, CDR2 SQIVND (reference sequence). As DNA, the CDR3 is TGTGCCAGCAGACAGCGAACCTATGGCTACACCTTC. Its translation: CASRQRTYGYTF.

This clone was found a few times. The chain couples TRBV7-3 to TRBJ1-3, with D unclear. CDR1 is SGHTA and CDR2 is FQGTGA in the germline V gene. The ends were cut back, 8 bases at V and 0 bases at J, with 8 bases in the middle. This CDR3 comprises 13 residues. CDR3 amino acids: CASSASSGNTIYF. Here the CDR3 DNA reads TGTGCCAGCTCAGCGAGCTCTGGAAACACCATATATTTT.